The 4 T cell receptor beta chains given below trace back to one sample, sequenced in a study of T cell responses to AZD1222 COVID-19 vaccine. Assay used: immunoSEQ multiplex PCR; TCRdb lists only in-frame clones, some missing. The data contain roughly 140,000 clones, about 93% of them singletons. This material consisted of peripheral blood, taken on day 0 of AZD1222 vaccination. The receptors were gathered from an adult in good health.

In DNA form, the CDR3 reads TGTGCCAGCCGGGGGGTGGCCACAGATACGCAGTATTTT. Amino acid sequence: CASRGVATDTQYF. This chain connects TRBV28 to TRBJ2-3, with TRBD2 matching 7 bases. CDR1 is MDHEN, CDR2 SYDVKM, per germline. Trimming took 8 bases from V and 2 from J; bases not matched to a gene: 4. This CDR3 has 13 amino acids.

This chain links TRBV10-2 with TRBJ2-1; 11 bases are a match to TRBD2. V gave up 3 bases and J gave up 9 bases; unmatched junction bases: 1. This CDR3 spans 13 amino acids. Per the germline V gene, CDR1 is WSHSY and CDR2 is SAAADI. The CDR3 sequence: CASSDLAGGEQFF. The DNA for the CDR3 is TGCGCCAGCAGTGACCTAGCGGGAGGTGAGCAGTTCTTC.

This chain uses TRBV28 with TRBJ2-7, with TRBD1 identical over 10 bases. The CDR3 covers 14 residues. The V gene end was trimmed by 5 bases and the J gene end by 0 bases; junction bases not matched to a gene: 1. Germline-derived CDR1 and CDR2 are MDHEN and SYDVKM. In nucleotides, the CDR3 is TGTGCCAGCAGTCGGGACAGGGGCTCCTACGAGCAGTACTTC. Translated, it gives CASSRDRGSYEQYF. Full variable domain (outside the CDR3, taken from reference TRBV28 and TRBJ2-7): DVKVTQSSRYLVKRTGEKVFLECVQDMDHENMFWYRQDPGLGLRLIYFSYDVKMKEKGDIPEGYSVSREKKERFSLILESASTNQTSMYLCASSRDRGSYEQYFGPGTRLTVT.

The chain recombines TRBV11-2 with TRBJ2-7, with 12 bases that match TRBD2. The CDR3 length is 15 residues. Germline assignment: CDR1 SGHAT and CDR2 FQNNGV. V gave up 3 bases and J gave up 0 bases; unmatched junction bases: 0. The CDR3 coding sequence is TGTGCCAGCAGCTTGACTAGCGGGAGCTCCTACGAGCAGTACTTC. This sequence encodes CASSLTSGSSYEQYF.